These T cell receptor beta chains were read from a single sample in a study of identical twins. One entry per CDR3 protein, called by TCRdb with MiXCR from the 5' RACE reads. Among about 240,000 distinct CDR3 sequences listed, 10% to 15% were seen once. The data also belong to a second study, concerning yellow fever vaccine responses in identical twins.

The sample taken for sequencing was memory (CD45RO+) T cells sorted from blood. These receptors originate from a woman aged 18-35 years in good health. Each CDR3 is given with its conserved first and last residue. D genes are given only for firm matches. Clone sizes are given selectively: once, few, many, or a class where the clone is expanded.

len,d_gene,v_gene,abundance,j_gene,CDR3aa,CDR3nt
15,TRBD2,TRBV6-4,few,TRBJ2-1,CASSDSPGLAIEQFF,TGTGCCAGCAGTGACTCACCGGGACTAGCAATTGAGCAGTTCTTC
16,TRBD2,TRBV5-1,NA,TRBJ2-3,CASSTRTSGSTDTQYF,TGCGCCAGCAGCACGAGGACTAGCGGGAGCACAGATACGCAGTATTTT
14,TRBD2,TRBV27,few,TRBJ2-7,CASSPQRGGYEQYF,TGTGCCAGCAGTCCACAGCGGGGAGGGTACGAGCAGTACTTC
15,NA,TRBV5-1,NA,TRBJ2-1,CASSLGAPAIDEQFF,TGCGCCAGCAGCTTAGGGGCCCCCGCGATCGATGAGCAGTTCTTC
16,NA,TRBV21-1,few,TRBJ2-5,CASISGLAGIQETQYF,TGTGCCAGCATCTCGGGACTAGCGGGGATACAAGAGACCCAGTACTTC
16,NA,TRBV18,NA,TRBJ2-2,CASSPQSGVDTGELFF,TGTGCCAGCTCACCACAAAGCGGTGTGGACACCGGGGAGCTGTTTTTT
15,NA,TRBV20-1,few,TRBJ2-5,CSAPRTQTTQETQYF,TGCAGTGCCCCTAGGACTCAAACTACACAAGAGACCCAGTACTTC
12,NA,TRBV5-6,many,TRBJ2-7,CASSLLEYEQYF,TGTGCCAGCAGCTTGCTGGAGTACGAGCAGTACTTC
14,NA,TRBV5-6,many,TRBJ2-3,CASTLRGVTDTQYF,TGTGCCAGCACTCTAAGGGGGGTCACAGATACGCAGTATTTT
14,TRBD2,TRBV6-2/TRBV6-3,many,TRBJ2-1,CASTRTSGYNEQFF,TGTGCCAGCACCCGGACTAGCGGGTACAATGAGCAGTTCTTC
12,NA,TRBV7-2,NA,TRBJ2-3,CASSFFRDTQYF,TGTGCCAGCAGCTTCTTCAGAGATACGCAGTATTTT
16,TRBD1,TRBV29-1,NA,TRBJ2-6,CSVWGQGGYGANVLTF,TGCAGCGTTTGGGGACAGGGGGGTTATGGGGCCAACGTCCTGACTTTC
14,NA,TRBV5-1,NA,TRBJ2-5,CASSRSDPQETQYF,TGCGCCAGCAGCCGCTCAGATCCCCAAGAGACCCAGTACTTC
18,TRBD2,TRBV4-1,once,TRBJ2-5,CASSQMGLAGRGQETQYF,TGCGCCAGCAGCCAGATGGGACTAGCGGGGCGCGGCCAAGAGACCCAGTACTTC
18,NA,TRBV4-1,NA,TRBJ2-3,CASSDPNRAGPSTDTQYF,TGCGCCAGCAGCGATCCAAATCGGGCAGGACCTAGCACAGATACGCAGTATTTT
13,NA,TRBV11-3,few,TRBJ2-7,CASSQSGNYEQYF,TGTGCCAGCAGCCAGTCAGGGAACTACGAGCAGTACTTC
11,TRBD1,TRBV18,many,TRBJ2-1,CASSPDRENFF,TGTGCCAGCTCACCGGACAGGGAAAACTTCTTC
14,NA,TRBV28,NA,TRBJ2-7,CASSGGTVIYEQYF,TGTGCCAGCAGTGGCGGGACAGTTATATACGAGCAGTACTTC
13,TRBD1,TRBV6-2/TRBV6-3,many,TRBJ2-7,CASSPGTAYEQYF,TGTGCCAGCAGTCCCGGGACAGCCTACGAGCAGTACTTC
14,NA,TRBV12-3/TRBV12-4,NA,TRBJ2-4,CASSLAGVKNIQYF,TGTGCCAGCAGTTTAGCGGGAGTAAAAAACATTCAGTACTTC
15,NA,TRBV12-3/TRBV12-4,few,TRBJ1-1,CASSLAISGTPEAFF,TGTGCCAGCAGTTTAGCGATATCAGGGACTCCTGAAGCTTTCTTT
15,TRBD1,TRBV4-3,many,TRBJ2-7,CASSVGTGDSYEQYF,TGCGCCAGCAGCGTTGGGACAGGGGATTCCTACGAGCAGTACTTC
15,TRBD2,TRBV10-3,NA,TRBJ2-7,CAIMSAAGGLNEQYF,TGTGCCATCATGTCGGCAGCGGGAGGATTGAACGAGCAGTACTTC
12,TRBD2,TRBV10-3,few,TRBJ2-5,CATAGDQETQYF,TGTGCCACCGCGGGGGACCAAGAGACCCAGTACTTC
14,NA,TRBV19,few,TRBJ1-5,CASTGRGGHQPQHF,TGTGCCAGTACCGGGAGGGGAGGACATCAGCCCCAGCATTTT
16,TRBD1,TRBV18,few,TRBJ1-1,CASSLGTGEVYTEAFF,TGTGCCAGCTCACTGGGGACAGGGGAGGTTTACACTGAAGCTTTCTTT
13,TRBD2,TRBV7-2,NA,TRBJ2-1,CASSLGSGMEQFF,TGTGCCAGCAGCTTAGGAAGCGGGATGGAGCAGTTCTTC
14,TRBD1,TRBV9,few,TRBJ2-7,CASSVGTGPYEQYF,TGTGCCAGCAGCGTAGGGACAGGGCCCTACGAGCAGTACTTC
14,NA,TRBV5-1,NA,TRBJ2-2,CASSLTGMTGELFF,TGCGCCAGCAGCTTGACGGGGATGACCGGGGAGCTGTTTTTT
14,TRBD1,TRBV29-1,many,TRBJ2-3,CSGLTGGRTDTQYF,TGCAGCGGTCTTACAGGGGGCCGCACAGATACGCAGTATTTT
11,NA,TRBV12-3/TRBV12-4,many,TRBJ2-1,CASTGKNEQFF,TGTGCCAGCACAGGGAAAAATGAGCAGTTCTTC
16,NA,TRBV5-6,few,TRBJ2-5,CASSKGNRGGQETQYF,TGTGCCAGCAGCAAAGGGAACCGTGGGGGCCAAGAGACCCAGTACTTC
12,TRBD1,TRBV27,many,TRBJ2-7,CASSKQGLEQYF,TGTGCCAGCAGTAAACAGGGGCTCGAGCAGTACTTC
15,NA,TRBV28,NA,TRBJ2-7,CASSLGRGPSHEQYF,TGTGCCAGCAGTTTAGGAAGAGGGCCGAGCCACGAGCAGTACTTC
15,NA,TRBV5-1,NA,TRBJ2-3,CASSFLDGSTDTQYF,TGCGCCAGCAGCTTTTTGGACGGTAGCACAGATACGCAGTATTTT
16,TRBD1,TRBV5-6,NA,TRBJ2-5,CAGSLEGQGLRETQYF,TGTGCCGGCAGCTTGGAGGGACAGGGGTTGAGAGAGACCCAGTACTTC
13,NA,TRBV5-6,few,TRBJ2-7,CASSLVASHEQYF,TGTGCCAGCAGCTTGGTCGCGAGCCACGAGCAGTACTTC
14,NA,TRBV20-1,many,TRBJ2-7,CSADSGQGKYEQYF,TGCAGTGCTGATTCAGGGCAGGGAAAATACGAGCAGTACTTC
14,NA,TRBV14,few,TRBJ1-2,CASSQTGTRYGYTF,TGTGCCAGCAGCCAAACCGGGACCCGCTACGGCTACACCTTC
15,TRBD2,TRBV7-2,NA,TRBJ2-1,CASSFRLAASNEQFF,TGTGCCAGCAGCTTCCGACTAGCGGCCAGCAATGAGCAGTTCTTC
14,NA,TRBV5-4,NA,TRBJ2-5,CASSKPGVGETQYF,TGTGCCAGCAGCAAGCCAGGAGTGGGAGAGACCCAGTACTTC